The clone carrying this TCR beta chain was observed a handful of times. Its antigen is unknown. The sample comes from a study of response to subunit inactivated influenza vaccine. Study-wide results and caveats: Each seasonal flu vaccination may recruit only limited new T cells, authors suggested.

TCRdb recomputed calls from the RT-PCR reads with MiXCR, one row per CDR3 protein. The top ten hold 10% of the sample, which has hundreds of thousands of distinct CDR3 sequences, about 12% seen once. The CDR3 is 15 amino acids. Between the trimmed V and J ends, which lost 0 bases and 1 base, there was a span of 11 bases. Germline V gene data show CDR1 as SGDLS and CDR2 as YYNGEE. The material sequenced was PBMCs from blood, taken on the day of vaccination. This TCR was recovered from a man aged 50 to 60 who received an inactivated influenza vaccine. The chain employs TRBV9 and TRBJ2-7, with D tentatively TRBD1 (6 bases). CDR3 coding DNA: TGTGCCAGCAGCGTAGCTCCGGGACAATCCTACGAGCAGTACTTC. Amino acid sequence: CASSVAPGQSYEQYF.